This T cell receptor (beta chain) comes out of a study of cytomegalovirus exposure and HLA in healthy donors. General observations from the study: In a later analysis, a genetic analysis reported fewer productive-TCR N-insertions in an Asian-associated ancestry cluster than the cohort average.

The V and J ends lost 1 base and 0 bases respectively, with 8 bases between them. Per the germline V gene, CDR1 is SGHRS and CDR2 is YFSETQ. The CDR3 has 15 residues. PCR was performed using 60 Vbeta and 13 Jbeta primers. Study processing details: The count from a later analysis was tens of millions of unique TCR beta chains, 9 million to 12 million of them shared. Method: immunoSEQ multiplex PCR; TCRdb's copy keeps in-frame clones and lacks some. The V and J calls and clone size are taken from that table; D and trimming were inferred from the DNA. The sample holds over 75,000 clones, around 79% seen once. Regarding this clone: Its matching antigen is unknown.

The sequence derives from a female donor in good health and CMV-seronegative. The chain has TRBV5-1 and TRBJ1-3; D unclear. Sequencing used PBMCs. The CDR3 loop reads CASSLQANSGNTIYF. Written as DNA, the CDR3 is TGCGCCAGCAGCTTGCAGGCCAACTCTGGAAACACCATATATTTT. The full variable domain, with the rest looked up from reference TRBV5-1 and TRBJ1-3, is KAGVTQTPRYLIKTRGQQVTLSCSPISGHRSVSWYQQTPGQGLQFLFEYFSETQRNKGNFPGRFSGRQFSNSRSEMNVSTLELGDSALYLCASSLQANSGNTIYFGEGSWLTVV.